The present T cell receptor beta chain was sequenced within a study of cytomegalovirus exposure and HLA in healthy donors. The PCR used 60 Vbeta and 13 Jbeta primers. The assay was immunoSEQ multiplex PCR, and TCRdb's table has in-frame clones only and misses some. The table lists 150,000 to 200,000 clones, 80% of them singletons. The J segment lost 4 bases and the V segment lost 1 base, leaving 3 bases of the junction unmatched. This CDR3 contains 15 residues. Germline V CDR1 and CDR2: MNHEY, SMNVEV (reference sequence). Input material: PBMCs. The source of this sequence is a woman aged 45-65 years in good health and CMV-seronegative. The V and J genes are TRBV27 and TRBJ2-7; 11 bases line up with TRBD2. The CDR3 sequence is CASSLLGLAGYEQYF. CDR3 DNA: TGTGCCAGCAGTTTATTAGGACTAGCGGGTTACGAGCAGTACTTC.